This T cell receptor beta chain was found in a study of T cell responses to AZD1222 COVID-19 vaccine. Study as a whole: Combined were second doses at about 4 or about 12 weeks.

Some clones are missing from TCRdb's copy, which holds only in-frame ones; the method was immunoSEQ multiplex PCR. The repertoire holds about 150,000 clones, with roughly 90% as singletons. Findings of the study overall: As reported, nearly half of all spike-specific TCRs target variant regions that are unmutated. Compared with day 0, the breadth and depth of the Spike-specific TCR repertoire rose significantly after two doses of AZD1222.

As concerns this clone: Antigen: not known.

Germline V gene data show CDR1 as KGHDR and CDR2 as SFDVKD. V dropped 7 bases and J dropped 2 bases, with 14 bases sitting between them. CDR3 length equals 16 residues. This receptor was taken from an adult in good health. The rearrangement joins TRBV24-1 to TRBJ2-6; D remains ambiguous. This sample comprised peripheral blood, obtained on day 0 of AZD1222 vaccination. This CDR3 is CATSVGRRTGANVLTF. The CDR3 DNA reads as TGTGCCACCAGCGTTGGACGGAGAACTGGGGCCAACGTCCTGACTTTC.